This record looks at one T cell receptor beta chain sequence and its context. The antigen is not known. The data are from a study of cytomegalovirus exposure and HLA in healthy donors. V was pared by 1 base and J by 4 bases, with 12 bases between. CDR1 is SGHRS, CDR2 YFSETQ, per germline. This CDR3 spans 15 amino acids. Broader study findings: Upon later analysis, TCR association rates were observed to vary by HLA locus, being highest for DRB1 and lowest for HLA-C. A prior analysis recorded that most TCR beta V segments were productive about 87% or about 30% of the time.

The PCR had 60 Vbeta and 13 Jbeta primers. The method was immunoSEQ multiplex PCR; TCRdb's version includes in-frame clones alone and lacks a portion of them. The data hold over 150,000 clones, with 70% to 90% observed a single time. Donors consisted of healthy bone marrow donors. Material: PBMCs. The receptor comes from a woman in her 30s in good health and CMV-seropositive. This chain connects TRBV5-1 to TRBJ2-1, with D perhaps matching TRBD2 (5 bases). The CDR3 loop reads CASSLSGDQYNEQFF. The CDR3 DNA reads TGCGCCAGCAGCTTGAGCGGTGACCAATACAATGAGCAGTTCTTC. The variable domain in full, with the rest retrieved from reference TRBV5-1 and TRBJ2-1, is KAGVTQTPRYLIKTRGQQVTLSCSPISGHRSVSWYQQTPGQGLQFLFEYFSETQRNKGNFPGRFSGRQFSNSRSEMNVSTLELGDSALYLCASSLSGDQYNEQFFGPGTRLTVL.